What follows are 5 T cell receptor beta chains derived from one specimen sequenced in a study of regulatory T cells in long-lasting Graves disease. Time point denoted: newly diagnosed GD, antithyroid drugs for less than 3 months. RNA isolated from PBMCs was used to make the TCR library. Researchers made TCR beta libraries by using iRepertoire HTBI primers and running Arm-PCR on CDR3 regions. From the multiplex PCR reads, TCRdb called clonotypes with MiXCR, one entry per CDR3 protein. The table shows roughly 380,000 distinct CDR3 sequences, with about 16% occurring only once. This material consisted of peripheral blood mononuclear cells (PBMCs), taken at new diagnosis, from a patient treated with antithyroid drugs. These receptors all come from a female donor with Graves disease.

The V call is TRBV20-1, the J call TRBJ1-2; 8 bases fit TRBD1. The junction had 11 bases not matched to a gene; V was cut back by 1 base and J by 4 bases. The germline V gene has CDR1 DFQATT and CDR2 SNEGSKA (reference sequence). The CDR3 extends over 16 amino acids. CDR3 region: CSARVPDRAYSYGYTF. As DNA, the CDR3 is TGCAGTGCTAGAGTCCCGGACAGGGCCTACTCCTATGGCTACACCTTC.

This clonotype was seen repeatedly, ten times or more. This rearrangement joins TRBV12-3 or TRBV12-4 to TRBJ2-7, with 11 bases lining up with TRBD2. Trimming at V came to 6 bases and at J to 2 bases, leaving 6 bases not matched to a gene. The CDR3 contains 15 residues. CDR3 residues: CASSNRLAGTYEQYF. DNA of the CDR3: TGTGCCAGCAGCAATCGACTAGCGGGAACCTACGAGCAGTACTTC.

The sample holds many counts of this clonotype. The chain carries TRBV30 and TRBJ2-2; D is tentatively TRBD1 or TRBD2 (5 bases each). CDR3 length: 11 residues. Trimming took off 4 bases at V and 8 bases at J, with 8 bases between the two ends. Germline CDR1 GTSNPN, CDR2 SVGIG (reference sequence). Written as DNA, the CDR3 is TGTGCCTGGACCTGGGGGGGGGAGCTGTTTTTT. This codes for CAWTWGGELFF.

CDR3 nucleotides: TGTGCCAGCAGCCAAGGCGGCCCACCTTTCTTC. Translation: CASSQGGPPFF. The chain recombines TRBV3-1 with TRBJ2-1, with D hard to call. CDR1 is LGHDT and CDR2 is YNNKEL in the germline V gene (reference sequence). The V end was cut by 1 base, the J end by 16 bases, with 11 bases between. The CDR3 covers 11 residues.

This chain uses TRBV12-3 or TRBV12-4 with TRBJ2-5; perhaps TRBD2 as D (5 bases). Trimming pared 3 bases from V and 0 bases from J, leaving 8 bases between. The CDR3 covers 14 residues. The CDR3 nucleotides read TGTGCCAGCAGTTTTTCGCGGGACCAAGAGACCCAGTACTTC. This sequence encodes CASSFSRDQETQYF.